The T cell receptor beta chain described here comes from a study of CD8 T cells in ankylosing spondylitis. Study-wide results and caveats: Relatively scarce in peripheral blood, disease-linked clones were CD8+. Disease-linked clones reportedly showed significant enrichment in matched ankylosing spondylitis synovial fluid.

Quantitative barcoded 5'-RACE was used to prepare TCR beta libraries. Using its own MiXCR run on the 5' RACE reads, TCRdb lists one record per CDR3 protein. The profile covers roughly 240,000 distinct CDR3 sequences, with approximately 8% appearing a single time and approximately 5% taken by the ten largest. The CDR3 covers 14 residues. V lost 6 bases and J lost 6; bases outside the gene matches: 7. CDR1 is DFQATT, CDR2 SNEGSKA, per germline (reference sequence). This clonotype was seen at least ten times. Its specificity is not known. This TCR came from a female donor with ankylosing spondylitis or in good health (not recorded which). The sequencing input was blood, either unsorted or a sorted T cell fraction (not recorded which). This chain connects TRBV20-1 to TRBJ2-1; TRBD2 matches 11 bases. CDR3 bases: TGCAGTGCCCAGTTAGCGGGAGGGATCAATGAGCAGTTCTTC. This translates into CSAQLAGGINEQFF.